This T cell receptor (beta chain) emerged from a study of T cells in Graves' hyperthyroidism and ophthalmopathy. Overall study: Peripheral blood was taken when the disease was first diagnosed, before any treatment began. Study results and limitations: Also found in blood were most expanded thyroid clonotypes above 0.001.

This CDR3 region has 15 residues. The germline V gene has CDR1 SGDLS and CDR2 YYNGEE. The V end lost 0 bases, the J end lost 0 bases, and 10 bases lay between the germline ends. This clonotype was observed many times. The antigen is unknown. The investigators amplified TCR beta CDR3 regions from RNA transcripts. Carried out on the TCR CDR3, a first-round RT-PCR used the HTBI primer set. TCRdb reprocessed the multiplex PCR reads with MiXCR, giving one entry per CDR3 protein. The profile shows roughly 580,000 distinct CDR3 sequences, 14% of them singletons. PBMCs stemmed from more than 7.5 ml fresh peripheral blood.

The rearrangement joins TRBV9 to TRBJ2-7; D could derive from TRBD1 or TRBD2 (5 bases each). The sample comprised blood. The TCR was taken from a woman aged 25 to 45 with Graves' hyperthyroidism that later progressed to Graves' ophthalmopathy. The CDR3 loop reads CASSVGGVSSYEQYF. DNA of the CDR3: TGTGCCAGCAGCGTAGGAGGGGTGAGCTCCTACGAGCAGTACTTC.